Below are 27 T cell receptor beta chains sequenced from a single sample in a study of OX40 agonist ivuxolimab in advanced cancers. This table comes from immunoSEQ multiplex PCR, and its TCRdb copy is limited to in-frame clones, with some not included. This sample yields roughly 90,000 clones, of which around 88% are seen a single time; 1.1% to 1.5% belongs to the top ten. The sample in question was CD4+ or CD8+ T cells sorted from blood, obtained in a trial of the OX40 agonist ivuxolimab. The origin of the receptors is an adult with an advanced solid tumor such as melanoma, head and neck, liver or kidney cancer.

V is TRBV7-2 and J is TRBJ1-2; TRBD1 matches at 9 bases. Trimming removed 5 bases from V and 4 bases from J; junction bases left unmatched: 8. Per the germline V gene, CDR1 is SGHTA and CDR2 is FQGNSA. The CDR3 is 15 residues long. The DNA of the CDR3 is TGTGCCAGCAGCCCGCCGGGACAGGGAATCTATGGCTACACCTTC. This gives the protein CASSPPGQGIYGYTF.

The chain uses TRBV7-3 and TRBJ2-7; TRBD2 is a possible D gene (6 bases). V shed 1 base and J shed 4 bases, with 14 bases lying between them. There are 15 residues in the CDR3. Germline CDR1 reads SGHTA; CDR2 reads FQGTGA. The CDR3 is CASSLSGVSGYEQYF. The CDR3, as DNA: TGTGCCAGCAGCTTAAGCGGGGTTAGCGGTTACGAGCAGTACTTC. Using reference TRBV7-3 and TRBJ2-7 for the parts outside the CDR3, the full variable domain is GAGVSQTPSNKVTEKGKYVELRCDPISGHTALYWYRQSLGQGPEFLIYFQGTGAADDSGLPNDRFFAVRPEGSVSTLKIQRTERGDSAVYLCASSLSGVSGYEQYFGPGTRLTVT.

This CDR3 is CASSLSWEGGSPLHF. The CDR3 bases are TGTGCCAGCAGTCTCTCCTGGGAGGGGGGTTCACCCCTCCACTTT. The chain uses TRBV27 and TRBJ1-6; D is perhaps TRBD1 (6 bases). The CDR3 consists of 15 residues. Germline lookup yields CDR1 MNHEY and CDR2 SMNVEV (reference sequence). V was shortened by 5 bases and J by 9 bases, with 17 bases between the two germline ends.

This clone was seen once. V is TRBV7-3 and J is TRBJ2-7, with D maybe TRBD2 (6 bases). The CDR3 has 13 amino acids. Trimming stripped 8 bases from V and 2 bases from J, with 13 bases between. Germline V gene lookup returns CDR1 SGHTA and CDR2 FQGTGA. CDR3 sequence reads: CASQRAGTYEQYF. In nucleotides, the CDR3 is TGTGCCAGCCAGCGGGCAGGCACCTACGAGCAGTACTTC.

Here the CDR3 DNA reads TGCAGCGGTTGGCGGAACACTGAAGCTTTCTTT. It translates to CSGWRNTEAFF. The gene calls are TRBV20-1 and TRBJ1-1; D remains ambiguous. This CDR3 comprises 11 residues. Germline V gene sequence: CDR1 DFQATT, CDR2 SNEGSKA (reference sequence).

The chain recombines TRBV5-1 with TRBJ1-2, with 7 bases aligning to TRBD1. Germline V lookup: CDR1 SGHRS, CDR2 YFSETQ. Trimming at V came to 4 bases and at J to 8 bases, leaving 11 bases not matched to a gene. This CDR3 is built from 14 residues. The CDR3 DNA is TGCGCCAGCAGCCTGCGACAGGGCCCCGGGGGCTACACCTTC. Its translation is CASSLRQGPGGYTF.

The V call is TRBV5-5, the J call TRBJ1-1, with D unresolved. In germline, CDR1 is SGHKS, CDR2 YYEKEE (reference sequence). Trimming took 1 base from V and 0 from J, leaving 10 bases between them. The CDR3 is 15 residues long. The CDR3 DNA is TGTGCCAGCAGCTTGTTTGGAGGCTTGAACACTGAAGCTTTCTTT. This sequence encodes CASSLFGGLNTEAFF.

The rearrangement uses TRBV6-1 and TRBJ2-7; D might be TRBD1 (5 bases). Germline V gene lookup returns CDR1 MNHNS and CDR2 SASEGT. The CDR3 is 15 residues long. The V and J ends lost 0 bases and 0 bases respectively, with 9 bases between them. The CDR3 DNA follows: TGTGCCAGCAGTGAAGCCGGACATTTCTCCTACGAGCAGTACTTC. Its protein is CASSEAGHFSYEQYF.

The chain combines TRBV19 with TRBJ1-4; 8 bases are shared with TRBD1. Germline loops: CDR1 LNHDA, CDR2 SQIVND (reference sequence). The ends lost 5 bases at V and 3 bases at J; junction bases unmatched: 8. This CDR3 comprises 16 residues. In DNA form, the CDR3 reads TGTGCCAGTAGTCCTCAGGGGGCGCGTTCTAATGAAAAACTGTTTTTT. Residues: CASSPQGARSNEKLFF.

This chain's CDR3 is CAWERGGETQYF. CDR3 coding DNA: TGTGCCTGGGAGAGGGGGGGAGAGACCCAGTACTTC. The rearrangement links TRBV30 to TRBJ2-5; D is possibly TRBD2 (7 bases). CDR3 length: 12 residues. The germline CDR1 and CDR2 sequences are GTSNPN and SVGIG (reference sequence). V was cut by 5 bases and J by 4 bases, with 11 bases left in between.

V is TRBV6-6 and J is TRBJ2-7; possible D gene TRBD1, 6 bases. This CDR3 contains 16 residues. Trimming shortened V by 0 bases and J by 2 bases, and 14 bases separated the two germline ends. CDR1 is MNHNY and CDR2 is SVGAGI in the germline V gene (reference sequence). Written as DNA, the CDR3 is TGTGCCAGCAGTTACTCTTTTACAGGGTCAACCTACGAGCAGTACTTC. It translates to CASSYSFTGSTYEQYF.

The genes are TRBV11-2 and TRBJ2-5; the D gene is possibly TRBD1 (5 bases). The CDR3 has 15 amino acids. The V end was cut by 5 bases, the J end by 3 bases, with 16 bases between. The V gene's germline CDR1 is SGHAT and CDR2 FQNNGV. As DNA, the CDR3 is TGTGCCAGCAGCCTTGGGGCAGGGAAGGAAGAGACCCAGTACTTC. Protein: CASSLGAGKEETQYF.

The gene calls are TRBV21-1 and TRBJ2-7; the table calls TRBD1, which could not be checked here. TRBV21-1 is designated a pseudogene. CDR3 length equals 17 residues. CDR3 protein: CASSQFQSQGSIHEQYF. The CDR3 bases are TGTGCCAGCAGCCAATTCCAATCACAGGGATCGATCCACGAGCAGTACTTC.

This chain's CDR3 is CASSWTGFGGYTF. The DNA of the CDR3 is TGTGCCAGCAGTTGGACAGGGTTCGGGGGCTACACCTTC. The chain carries TRBV28 and TRBJ1-2; TRBD1 matches at 8 bases. The CDR3 loop spans 13 amino acids. The germline gives CDR1 MDHEN, CDR2 SYDVKM. V shed 4 bases and J 8 bases; nucleotides not matched to a gene: 6.

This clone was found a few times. For the CDR3, the DNA is TGTGCCAGCAGCCGGTTCGGGGAGCTGTTTTTT. Protein sequence: CASSRFGELFF. The chain couples TRBV7-2 to TRBJ2-2, with no clear D. The CDR3 is made up of 11 amino acids. Per the germline V gene, CDR1 is SGHTA and CDR2 is FQGNSA. V lost 5 bases to trimming and J lost 7 bases, with 5 bases between them.

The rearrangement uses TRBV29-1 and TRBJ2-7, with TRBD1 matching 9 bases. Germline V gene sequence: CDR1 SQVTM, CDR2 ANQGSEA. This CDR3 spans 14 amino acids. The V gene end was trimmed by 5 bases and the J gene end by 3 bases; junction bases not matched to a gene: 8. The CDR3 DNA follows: TGCAGCGTTATTGACAGGGGGGAGTTCTACGAGCAGTACTTC. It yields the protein CSVIDRGEFYEQYF.

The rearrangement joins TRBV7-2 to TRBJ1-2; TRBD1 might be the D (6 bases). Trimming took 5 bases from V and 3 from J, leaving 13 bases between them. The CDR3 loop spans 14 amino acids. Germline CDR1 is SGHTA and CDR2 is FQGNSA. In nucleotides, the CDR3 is TGTGCCAGCAGCCCCCAGGGGAAGGACTATGGCTACACCTTC. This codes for CASSPQGKDYGYTF.

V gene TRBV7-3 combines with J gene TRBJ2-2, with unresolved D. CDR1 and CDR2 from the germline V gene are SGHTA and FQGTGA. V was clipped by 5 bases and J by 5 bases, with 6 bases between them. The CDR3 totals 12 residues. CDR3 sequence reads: CASSTSTGELFF. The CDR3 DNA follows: TGTGCCAGCAGCACCTCAACCGGGGAGCTGTTTTTT.

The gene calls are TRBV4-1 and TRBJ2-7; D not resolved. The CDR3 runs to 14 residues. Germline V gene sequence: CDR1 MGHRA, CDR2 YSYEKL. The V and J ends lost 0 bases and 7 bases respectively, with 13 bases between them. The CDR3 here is CASSQDEEIAEQYF. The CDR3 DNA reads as TGCGCCAGCAGCCAAGATGAAGAAATAGCTGAGCAGTACTTC.

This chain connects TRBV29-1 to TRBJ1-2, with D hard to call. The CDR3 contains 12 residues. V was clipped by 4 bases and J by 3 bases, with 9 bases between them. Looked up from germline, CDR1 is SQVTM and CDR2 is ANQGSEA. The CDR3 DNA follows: TGCAGCGTTGTAAGACGAGACTATGGCTACACCTTC. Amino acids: CSVVRRDYGYTF. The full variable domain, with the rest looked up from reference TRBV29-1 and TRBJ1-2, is SAVISQKPSRDICQRGTSLTIQCQVDSQVTMMFWYRQQPGQSLTLIATANQGSEATYESGFVIDKFPISRPNLTFSTLTVSNMSPEDSSIYLCSVVRRDYGYTFGSGTRLTVV.

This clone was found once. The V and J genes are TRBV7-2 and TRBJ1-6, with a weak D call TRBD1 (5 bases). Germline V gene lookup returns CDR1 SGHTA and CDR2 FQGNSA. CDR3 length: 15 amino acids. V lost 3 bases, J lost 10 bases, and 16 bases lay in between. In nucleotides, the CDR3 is TGTGCCAGCAGCTTTGGGGCAGGGAAAGGCTCACCCCTCCACTTT. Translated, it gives CASSFGAGKGSPLHF.

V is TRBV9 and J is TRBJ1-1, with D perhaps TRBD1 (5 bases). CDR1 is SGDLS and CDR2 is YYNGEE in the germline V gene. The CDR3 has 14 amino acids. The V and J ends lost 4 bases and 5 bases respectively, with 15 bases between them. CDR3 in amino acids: CASSSITRGTEAFF. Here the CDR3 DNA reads TGTGCCAGCAGCTCCATAACCCGGGGGACTGAAGCTTTCTTT.

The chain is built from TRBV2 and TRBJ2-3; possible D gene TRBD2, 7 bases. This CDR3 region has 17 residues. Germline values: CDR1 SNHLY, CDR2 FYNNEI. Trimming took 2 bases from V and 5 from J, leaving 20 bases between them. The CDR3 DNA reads TGTGCCAGCAGTGAATACAGACTGGGAGGGGGTAGAGATACGCAGTATTTT. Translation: CASSEYRLGGGRDTQYF.

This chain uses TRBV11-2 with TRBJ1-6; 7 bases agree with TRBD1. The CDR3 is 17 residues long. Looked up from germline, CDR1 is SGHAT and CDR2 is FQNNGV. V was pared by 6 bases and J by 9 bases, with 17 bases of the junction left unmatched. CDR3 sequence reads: CASRDPYRGPEVSPLHF. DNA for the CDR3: TGTGCCAGCAGAGACCCTTACAGGGGCCCGGAAGTTTCACCCCTCCACTTT. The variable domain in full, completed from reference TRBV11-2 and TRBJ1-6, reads EAGVAQSPRYKIIEKRQSVAFWCNPISGHATLYWYQQILGQGPKLLIQFQNNGVVDDSQLPKDRFSAERLKGVDSTLKIQPAKLEDSAVYLCASRDPYRGPEVSPLHFGNGTRLTVT.

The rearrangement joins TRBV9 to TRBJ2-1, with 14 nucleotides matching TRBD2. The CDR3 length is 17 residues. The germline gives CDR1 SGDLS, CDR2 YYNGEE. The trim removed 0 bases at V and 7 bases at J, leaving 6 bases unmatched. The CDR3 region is CASSVASGLAGVNEQFF. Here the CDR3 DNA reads TGTGCCAGCAGCGTAGCCTCGGGACTAGCGGGAGTAAATGAGCAGTTCTTC.

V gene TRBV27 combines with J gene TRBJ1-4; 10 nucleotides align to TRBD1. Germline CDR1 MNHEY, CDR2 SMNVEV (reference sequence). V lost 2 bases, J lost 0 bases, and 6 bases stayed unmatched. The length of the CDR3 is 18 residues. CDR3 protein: CASSLRGQGTSTNEKLFF. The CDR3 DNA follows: TGTGCCAGCAGTTTAAGGGGACAGGGGACTTCAACTAATGAAAAACTGTTTTTT.

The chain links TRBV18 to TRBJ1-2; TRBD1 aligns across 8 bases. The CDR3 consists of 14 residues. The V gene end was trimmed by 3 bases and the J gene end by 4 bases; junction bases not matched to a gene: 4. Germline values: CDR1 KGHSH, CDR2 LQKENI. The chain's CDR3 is CASSPSQGVYGYTF. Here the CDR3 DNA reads TGTGCCAGCTCACCGTCACAGGGGGTCTATGGCTACACCTTC.